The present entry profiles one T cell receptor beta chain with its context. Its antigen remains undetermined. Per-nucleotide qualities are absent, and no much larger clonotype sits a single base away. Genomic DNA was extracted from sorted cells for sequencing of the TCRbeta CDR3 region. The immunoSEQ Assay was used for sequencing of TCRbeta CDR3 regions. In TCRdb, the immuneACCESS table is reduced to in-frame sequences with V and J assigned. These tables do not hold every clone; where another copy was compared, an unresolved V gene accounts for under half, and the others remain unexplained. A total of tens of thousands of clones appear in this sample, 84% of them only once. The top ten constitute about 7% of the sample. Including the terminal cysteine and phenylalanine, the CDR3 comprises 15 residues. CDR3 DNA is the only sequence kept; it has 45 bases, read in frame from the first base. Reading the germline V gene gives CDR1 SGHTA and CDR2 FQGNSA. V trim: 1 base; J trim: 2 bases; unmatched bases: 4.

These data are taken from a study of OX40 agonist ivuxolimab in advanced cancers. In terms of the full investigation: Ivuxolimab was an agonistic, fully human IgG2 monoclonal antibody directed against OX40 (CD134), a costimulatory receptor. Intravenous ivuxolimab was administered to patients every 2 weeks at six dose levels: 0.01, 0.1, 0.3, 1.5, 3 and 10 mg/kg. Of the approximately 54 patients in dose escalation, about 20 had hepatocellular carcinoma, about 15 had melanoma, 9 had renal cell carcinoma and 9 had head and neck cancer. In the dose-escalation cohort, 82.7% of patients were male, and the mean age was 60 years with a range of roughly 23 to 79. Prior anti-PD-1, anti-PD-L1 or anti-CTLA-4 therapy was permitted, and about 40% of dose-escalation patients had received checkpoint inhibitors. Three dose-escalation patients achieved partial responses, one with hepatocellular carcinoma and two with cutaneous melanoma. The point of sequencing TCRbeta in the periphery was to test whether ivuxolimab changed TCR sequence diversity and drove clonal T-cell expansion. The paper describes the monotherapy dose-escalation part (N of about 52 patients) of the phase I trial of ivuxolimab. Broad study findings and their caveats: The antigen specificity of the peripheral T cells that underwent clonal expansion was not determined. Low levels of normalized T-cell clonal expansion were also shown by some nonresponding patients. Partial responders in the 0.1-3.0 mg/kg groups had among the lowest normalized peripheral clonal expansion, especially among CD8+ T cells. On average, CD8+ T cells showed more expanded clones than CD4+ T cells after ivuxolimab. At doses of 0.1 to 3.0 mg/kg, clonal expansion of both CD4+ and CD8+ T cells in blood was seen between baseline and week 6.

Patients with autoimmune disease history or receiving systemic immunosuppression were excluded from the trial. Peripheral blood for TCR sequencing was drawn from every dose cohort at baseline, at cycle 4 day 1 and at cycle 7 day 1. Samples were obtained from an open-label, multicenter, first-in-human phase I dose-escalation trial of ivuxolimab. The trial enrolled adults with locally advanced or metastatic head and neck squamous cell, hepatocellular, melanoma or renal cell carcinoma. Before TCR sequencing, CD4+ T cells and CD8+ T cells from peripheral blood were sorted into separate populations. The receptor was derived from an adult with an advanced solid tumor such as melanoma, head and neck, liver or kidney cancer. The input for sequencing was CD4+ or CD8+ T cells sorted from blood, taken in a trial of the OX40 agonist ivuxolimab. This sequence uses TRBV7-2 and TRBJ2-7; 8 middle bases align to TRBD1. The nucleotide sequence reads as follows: TGTGCCAGCAGCTTAGGGACAGGGCCTGCCTACGAGCAGTACTTC. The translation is CASSLGTGPAYEQYF.